This entry describes one T cell receptor beta chain. The antigen this receptor binds is unknown. No per-base quality is available; no much larger clone lies one base away. The library was obtained by the immunoSEQ multiplex PCR assay. This is the immuneACCESS table as TCRdb keeps it, with only in-frame sequences that have V and J called. A part of the clones is gone; compared with another copy, unresolved V genes explain less than half, and the rest is unexplained. This sample lists approximately 11,000 clones; nearly 90% were detected once. The ten largest account for 2.5% to 3.5% of the sample. From its cysteine to its phenylalanine, the CDR3 spans 11 amino acids. Only the CDR3 DNA stays, 33 bases, in frame from base 1. V loses 9 bases of germline sequence and J loses 9 bases, and the interval between the two ends is 15 bases. As encoded in the germline V gene, CDR1 is MNHEY while CDR2 is SVGAGI.

The source of the sample is a study of chemoradiotherapy in HPV16-positive cancers (dated by TCRdb to 2022 to 2024). Broadly, across the study: Candidate HPV-specific T-cell clones and common TCR motifs were defined through functional T-cell assays on cells from two HPV16-positive patients. The study asked whether T-cell immunity against the HPV oncoproteins E6 and E7 changes during chemoradiotherapy and whether it affects survival. The candidate HPV-specific TCRs and motifs were subsequently tracked in TCR repertoires obtained from some 90 patients with HPV-related cancers. The full study reports these points: Only two HPV16-positive patients were used to derive the functional definition of HPV-specific T cells, and the survival association was reported for HPV16-positive patients. Expansion of candidate HPV-specific clones and E7-related TCR motifs was observed in the tumor microenvironment during treatment, whereas no such expansion was observed for non-HPV-specific T cells. In HPV16-positive patients, expansion of HPV-responsive T cells during chemoradiotherapy was associated with improved recurrence-free survival.

Repertoires were sampled repeatedly over the course of chemoradiotherapy so that clonal expansion in the tumor microenvironment could be followed. This clonotype originated in a human donor with HPV-associated anogenital cancer. The chain is assembled from TRBV6-5 and TRBJ2-7, with TRBD2 perhaps the D gene, on 6 matching bases. Sampling was performed from a patient who underwent chemoradiotherapy. The CDR3 is CASGRGVGQYF. The sequenced DNA: TGTGCCAGTGGTCGCGGGGTTGGGCAGTACTTC.